This T cell receptor beta chain was identified in a study of blood T cell repertoires in COVID-19. Study background: The samples span acute and convalescent COVID-19 from the United States, Italy and Spain. PBMCs, B-cell-depleted T cells, or T cells provided the cDNA or gDNA that made up the material.

Per the original methods: For nucleated cells, counts were estimated from reference gene primer amplification. Assay used: immunoSEQ multiplex PCR; TCRdb lists only in-frame clones, some missing. V, J and clone size reflect that table, while D and trimming were determined from the DNA. This sample has 200,000 to 250,000 clones, with around nine tenths found just once. Germline-derived CDR1 and CDR2 are SEHNR and FQNEAQ (reference sequence). V was pared by 2 bases and J by 3 bases, with 15 bases of the junction left unmatched. There are 19 residues in the CDR3. The TCR was taken from a young man with active or convalescent COVID-19. Material: peripheral blood. This chain uses TRBV7-9 with TRBJ1-5; TRBD1 agrees at 8 bases. CDR3: CASSLFSLRGQGDNQPQHF. The CDR3 DNA is TGTGCCAGCAGCTTATTTTCCCTCCGCGGACAGGGTGACAATCAGCCCCAGCATTTT.